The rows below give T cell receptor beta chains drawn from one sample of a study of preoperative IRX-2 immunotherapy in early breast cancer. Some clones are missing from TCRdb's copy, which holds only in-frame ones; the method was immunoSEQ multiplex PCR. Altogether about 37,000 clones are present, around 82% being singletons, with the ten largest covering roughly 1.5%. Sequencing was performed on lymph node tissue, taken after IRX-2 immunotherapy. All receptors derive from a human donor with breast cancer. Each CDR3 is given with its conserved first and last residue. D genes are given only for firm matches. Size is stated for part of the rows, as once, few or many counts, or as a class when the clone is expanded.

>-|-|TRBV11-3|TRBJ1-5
CASTPITGLSNQPQHF
TGTGCCAGCACACCCATTACAGGGCTTAGCAATCAGCCCCAGCATTTT
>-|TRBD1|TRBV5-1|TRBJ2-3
CASSLEGQPSTDTQYF
TGCGCCAGCAGCTTGGAGGGACAGCCTAGCACAGATACGCAGTATTTT
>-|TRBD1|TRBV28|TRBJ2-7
CASMEDRGNGEQYF
TGTGCCAGCATGGAGGACAGGGGTAATGGCGAGCAGTACTTC
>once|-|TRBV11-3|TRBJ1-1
CASSLERVINTEAFF
TGTGCCAGCAGCTTAGAACGGGTCATAAACACTGAAGCTTTCTTT
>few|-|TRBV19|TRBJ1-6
CASSQRSSYNSPLHF
TGTGCCAGTAGTCAGCGGAGCTCCTATAATTCACCCCTCCACTTT
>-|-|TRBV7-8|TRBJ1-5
CASSRGGNQPQHF
TGTGCCAGCAGCAGGGGGGGCAATCAGCCCCAGCATTTT
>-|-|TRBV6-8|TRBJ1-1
CASRDSGTEAFF
TGTGCCAGCAGGGACAGTGGCACTGAAGCTTTCTTT
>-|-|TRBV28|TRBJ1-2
CASSSGRDYGYTF
TGTGCCAGCAGTTCGGGCCGGGACTATGGCTACACCTTC
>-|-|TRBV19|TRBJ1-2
CASSIVEGYGYTF
TGTGCCAGTAGTATAGTGGAGGGGTATGGCTACACCTTC
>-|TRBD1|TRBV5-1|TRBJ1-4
CASSPWDSLEKLFF
TGCGCCAGCAGCCCATGGGACAGCCTGGAAAAACTGTTTTTT
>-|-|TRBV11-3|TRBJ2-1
CASSLDPSLSNEQFF
TGTGCCAGCAGCTTGGATCCCTCTTTGAGCAATGAGCAGTTCTTC
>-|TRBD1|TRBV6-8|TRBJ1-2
CASSTVTGGAYGYTF
TGTGCCAGCAGTACAGTGACAGGGGGCGCCTATGGCTACACCTTC
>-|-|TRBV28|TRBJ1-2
CASTRETNYGYTF
TGTGCCAGTACTCGGGAGACTAACTATGGCTACACCTTC
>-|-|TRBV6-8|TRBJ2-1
CASSYGVYGDAQFF
TGTGCCAGCAGTTACGGTGTTTACGGGGACGCACAGTTCTTC
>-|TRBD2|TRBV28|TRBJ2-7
CASSYGGTLYEQYF
TGTGCCAGCAGTTACGGGGGGACCCTTTACGAGCAGTACTTC
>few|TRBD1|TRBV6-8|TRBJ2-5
CASSLGGTGMLETQYF
TGTGCCAGCAGCCTGGGGGGGACAGGGATGTTGGAGACCCAGTACTTC
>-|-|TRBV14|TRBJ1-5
CASSHSDQPQHF
TGTGCCAGCAGCCATTCTGATCAGCCCCAGCATTTT
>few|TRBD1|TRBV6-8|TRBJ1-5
CASSGRDRFNQPQHF
TGTGCCAGCAGTGGCCGGGACAGGTTTAACCAGCCCCAGCATTTT
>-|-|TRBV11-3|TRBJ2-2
CASSFTGGRDGELFF
TGTGCCAGCAGCTTCACCGGGGGCCGGGACGGGGAGCTGTTTTTT
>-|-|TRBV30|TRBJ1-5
CACEDAGGDQPQHF
TGTGCCTGTGAAGACGCCGGGGGCGATCAGCCCCAGCATTTT
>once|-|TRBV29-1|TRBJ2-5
CSIKEVLQETQYF
TGCAGCATAAAGGAGGTGCTCCAAGAGACCCAGTACTTC
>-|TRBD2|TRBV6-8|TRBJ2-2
CATRLAENTGELFF
TGTGCCACAAGACTAGCCGAGAACACCGGGGAGCTGTTTTTT
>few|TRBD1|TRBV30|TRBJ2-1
CAWSWGQGSGEQFF
TGTGCCTGGAGTTGGGGACAGGGATCCGGTGAGCAGTTCTTC
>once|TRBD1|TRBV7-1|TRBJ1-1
CASSSGQGDEAFF
TGTGCCAGCAGCTCGGGACAGGGGGATGAAGCTTTCTTT
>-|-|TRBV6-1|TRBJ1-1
CASSEARGTEAFF
TGTGCCAGCAGTGAAGCAAGGGGCACTGAAGCTTTCTTT
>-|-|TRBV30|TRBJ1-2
CAWTGVGGYTF
TGTGCCTGGACAGGAGTGGGCGGCTACACCTTC
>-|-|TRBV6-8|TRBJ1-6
CASSDREKNSPLHF
TGTGCCAGCAGTGACCGGGAGAAAAATTCACCCCTCCACTTT
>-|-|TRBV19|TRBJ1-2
CASSMAPGQPGYTF
TGTGCCAGTAGTATGGCTCCGGGTCAACCTGGCTACACCTTC
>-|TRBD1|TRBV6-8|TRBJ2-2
CASTYRQGATGELFF
TGTGCCAGCACCTACCGACAGGGGGCGACCGGGGAGCTGTTTTTT
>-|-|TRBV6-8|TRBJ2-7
CASSGRQTYEQYF
TGTGCCAGCAGCGGAAGACAGACCTACGAGCAGTACTTC
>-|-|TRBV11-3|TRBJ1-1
CASSPTPRDTEAFF
TGTGCCAGCAGCCCAACCCCCCGGGACACTGAAGCTTTCTTT
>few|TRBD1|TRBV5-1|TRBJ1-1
CASSSVGQMNTEAFF
TGCGCCAGCAGCTCTGTGGGACAGATGAACACTGAAGCTTTCTTT
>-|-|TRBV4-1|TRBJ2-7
CASSQDSSYEQYF
TGCGCCAGCAGCCAAGATTCGAGTTACGAGCAGTACTTC
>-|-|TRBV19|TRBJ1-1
CASSITDGGQAEAFF
TGTGCCAGTAGTATCACCGATGGGGGGCAGGCTGAAGCTTTCTTT
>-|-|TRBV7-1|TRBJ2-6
CASSPLRANVLTF
TGTGCCAGCAGCCCGTTAAGGGCCAACGTCCTGACTTTC
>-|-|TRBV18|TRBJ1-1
CASCTDSPSEAFF
TGTGCCAGCTGTACAGATAGCCCCTCTGAAGCTTTCTTT
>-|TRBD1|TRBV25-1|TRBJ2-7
CASSEQRPGQGFSEQYF
TGTGCCAGCAGTGAGCAACGACCGGGACAGGGATTCTCCGAGCAGTACTTC